A single TCR beta chain is shown here with its context. Its matching antigen is unknown. CDR1 and CDR2 from the germline V gene are SGHVS and FNYEAQ. CDR3 size: 14 residues. V lost 3 bases to trimming and J lost 4 bases, with 13 bases between them. Profiled with immunoSEQ multiplex PCR; TCRdb holds only in-frame clones, not every one. Here the sample spans about 34,000 clones, around 90% being singletons. These data are taken from a study of T cell responses to AZD1222 COVID-19 vaccine. General study points: Donors were chiefly white British, with a greater number of females, and clonal diversity was perhaps underestimated.

The chain has TRBV7-6 and TRBJ2-7; possible D gene TRBD1, 7 bases. The sequencing here drew on peripheral blood, taken on day 0 of AZD1222 vaccination. This TCR was sampled from an adult in good health. Written as DNA, the CDR3 is TGTGCCAGCAGCTTCAGGGGGGACGGGTACGAGCAGTACTTC. It specifies CASSFRGDGYEQYF.